Detailed here is one TCR beta chain. This clone was seen a handful of times. This receptor's antigen is unknown. No base quality values were provided; no much bigger clone lies one nucleotide off. This sample is part of a study of blood T cell repertoires in COVID-19 (TCRdb year 2020). The study in broad terms: Collaborator samples came from the United States, Italy and Spain and covered acute and convalescent phases of COVID-19. The material from the prospective study consisted of cDNA or gDNA derived from T cells, B-cell-depleted T cells, or PBMCs. Subjects who had been exposed to COVID-19, were actively infected with it, or had recovered from it provided the deeply sampled blood TCRbeta repertoires that made up the dataset. The repertoires were released in a freely available public database intended as a resource for research on the immune response to SARS-CoV-2. Samples came from the ongoing ImmuneRACE study (first 160 participants) plus 1,254 subjects from 6 global collaborators. The sample metadata nearly always contained a de-identified subject ID, COVID-19 status, age in years and sex. Where HLA class I and class II types were available, the types were taken from metadata supplied by the sample provider, not from assay-based typing.

Each collaborating institution followed its own protocols to collect whole blood in K2EDTA tubes. Collaborator samples were shipped for TCRbeta analysis as frozen whole blood, isolated PBMCs, or DNA extracted from either sample type. The immunoSEQ Assay, a bias-controlled multiplex PCR, was used to amplify TCRbeta CDR3 regions from genomic DNA. The original pipeline was this. Within the assay, amplification of reference gene primers was used to estimate how many nucleated cells each sample contained. To quantify the absolute abundance of each unique TCRbeta CDR3 rearrangement, sequence reads were collapsed and filtered. Productive Simpson clonality was computed per sample as the square root of Simpson's diversity index over productive rearrangements. Here the immuneACCESS table is served through TCRdb, limited to in-frame sequences with V and J called. Missing clones are a known gap in these copies; in checked studies unresolved V genes cover under half, and the rest lacks a known reason. Clonal size and the V and J genes are those of that table, whereas D and trimming came from the DNA. This sample gives roughly 25,000 clones in total; about 90% of them show up just once. 7.5% to 8% of the sample is in the top ten clones.

The CDR3 numbers 13 residues from cysteine through phenylalanine. Solely the CDR3 DNA is kept, with 39 bases framed from the first base. V is reduced by 4 bases and J by 0 bases, leaving a spacing of 6 bases between them. The germline V gene provides CDR1 SGHDN and CDR2 FVKESK. General study outcomes and caveats: The quantity of clinical and demographic metadata differed by source and by participant and was supplied without curation.

The rearrangement joined TRBV14 to TRBJ1-1, with an unclear D gene assignment. The specimen sequenced was peripheral blood. This TCR was recovered from a human donor in a cohort sampled during active COVID-19. The CDR3 loop reads CASSLQMNTEAFF. The DNA is as follows: TGTGCCAGCAGCCTCCAGATGAACACTGAAGCTTTCTTT.